This TCR beta chain was profiled in a study of beta chain features in type 1 diabetes (dated by TCRdb to 2017 to 2018). Notes on the research overall: Mean age, gender distribution, total cell number and subset yield were not different between patients and healthy donors. Regulatory and stem cell-like memory subsets were isolated from only 8 patients and about 8 healthy donors, whereas naive and central memory subsets came from all 30 or so donors. Across all samples, roughly 110,000,000 sorted cells were examined, and cell number per subset correlated strongly with RNA yield. The study compared the TCRB repertoires of sorted circulating CD4+ T cell subsets in recently diagnosed type 1 diabetes patients with those in matched healthy donors.

The entire isolated RNA was reverse transcribed using the High Capacity cDNA Reverse Transcription Kit, and thus expressed TCRB transcripts were sequenced. Naive, central memory and regulatory T cell samples underwent deep immunoSEQ sequencing, averaging about 3.3 million total reads per sample. After sorted cells were lysed in RLT buffer, RNA was extracted with DNase-treated RNeasy Micro or Mini kits, with the choice depending on cell number. To prevent cross-contamination, every cell subset was processed on its own, while patient and healthy donor samples were processed together. The immunoSEQ multiplex PCR was used to amplify TCRB sequences from cDNA, generating 87-bp fragments that spanned the CDR3 region. Amplicons were sequenced on the Illumina HiSeq platform. The authors processed their data as follows. Synthetic template baselines were used to correct PCR bias computationally, reads within Hamming distance 2 were collapsed, and singletons that could not be merged were discarded. Reads were aligned to IMGT to assign V, D and J genes, CDR3 length, and insertions or deletions at six rearrangement sites. Within each subset, clonotype counts were normalized to sorted cell number, and only after that were true diversity and Gini coefficients computed with the tcR R package. Repertoire sharing was quantified using the overlap coefficient calculated on TCRB nucleotide sequences. As a proxy for the pre-selection repertoire, out-of-frame TCRB sequences from naive cells were analyzed. This is the immuneACCESS table as TCRdb keeps it, with only in-frame sequences that have V and J called. A part of the clones is gone; compared with another copy, unresolved V genes explain less than half, and the rest is unexplained. Clone size and the V and J calls come from that table; the DNA yielded D and trimming. This sample has more than 350,000 clones in its table, and approximately 10% of those were observed once. The biggest ten clones account for about 0.042% of the sample.

Each donor gave one peripheral blood draw, averaging roughly 120 mL, which was collected into heparinised tubes. A BD FACSAria II was used to sort naive, central memory, regulatory and stem cell-like memory CD4+ T cells with a panel that included CD45RO, CCR7, CD25, CD127, CD95 and CD27. Purity was above 95% for every sorted population. Right away, PBMCs were isolated by Lymphoprep density gradient centrifugation and were stained directly, with no culture step. To minimize batch effects, samples were stained and sorted in pairs, one healthy donor with one patient per experiment. Results and caveats for the whole study, not just this receptor: The naive, central memory and regulatory TCRB repertoires appeared to resemble one another more closely among patients than among healthy donors. A moderate but significant shortening of TCRB CDR3 length was observed in type 1 diabetes patients in all four CD4+ subsets. Because cDNA was sequenced instead of genomic DNA, activated cells with high expression could be over-represented, although the groups did not differ in activation or CD3 levels. Because small numbers of individuals were included in the HLA sub-analyses, any influence of HLA type on TCRB rearrangement was left unresolved. At VDJ recombination sites, patients with type 1 diabetes made fewer insertions and deleted more nucleotides, a pattern implying thymic rearrangement abnormalities. PCR might favor shorter templates, but patient and control samples were amplified and corrected together, so any skew would affect both groups equally.

The junction shows trimming of 2 bases on V and 7 bases on J, plus 11 bases between the germline ends. CDR1 and CDR2, per the germline V gene, are MGHDK and SYGVNS. The CDR3 runs 14 residues from the cysteine to the phenylalanine. Only the CDR3 DNA is retained, 42 bases long and in frame from the first base. Concerning this clone: Its antigen is unknown. The record has no base qualities; no much larger clone is one base away.

The rearranged segments are TRBV25-1 and TRBJ1-4; 6 matching bases give a weak D call of TRBD1. Material for sequencing was naive CD4+ T cells from blood. Read against the paper, the sample's cell subset or site label means: true naive CD4+ T cells. The sequence derives from a woman between 18 and 29 years old in good health. Read as DNA, the sequence is TGTGCCAGCAGTGAAGCAGGGGAAGTTGAAAAACTGTTTTTT. It encodes CASSEAGEVEKLFF.